This T cell receptor (beta chain) comes out of a study of OX40 agonist ivuxolimab in advanced cancers. Whole-study context: Three patients got partial responses; one had hepatocellular carcinoma and two had cutaneous melanoma. Whole-study findings and limits: The CD4+ and CD8+ T cells in the blood had expanded clonally by week 6 at 0.1 to 3.0 mg/kg. Relatively little clonal expansion, among the lowest observed, appeared in partial responders at 0.1-3.0 mg/kg.

Autoimmune disease history or systemic immunosuppression meant exclusion. Assay: immunoSEQ multiplex PCR; the TCRdb copy retains only in-frame clones and omits some. Here the sample spans 20,000 or so clones, over 75% being singletons. In regard to this clone: The antigen is unknown.

V dropped 1 base and J dropped 4 bases, with 11 bases sitting between them. Germline loops: CDR1 SGHVS, CDR2 FNYEAQ. The CDR3 consists of 15 residues. This TCR was sampled from an adult with an advanced solid tumor such as melanoma, head and neck, liver or kidney cancer. The starting material was CD4+ or CD8+ T cells sorted from blood, obtained in a trial of the OX40 agonist ivuxolimab. V and J are TRBV7-6 and TRBJ2-1; possibly TRBD1 or TRBD2 for D (5 bases each). CDR3 nucleotides: TGTGCCAGCAGCTTAGTAAGGGACCCTTACAATGAGCAGTTCTTC. Amino acid sequence: CASSLVRDPYNEQFF.